These T cell receptor beta chains were read from a single sample in a study of T-cell reconstitution after alpha-beta-depleted transplantation in children. TCRdb re-analysed the PCR reads in MiXCR, keeping a single row per CDR3 protein. Of about 610,000 distinct CDR3 sequences listed, roughly 10% are singletons. The sample was PBMCs from the stem cell graft donor, taken from the stem cell graft. All receptors derive from a human donor who donated a stem cell graft to a child with acute myeloid leukemia. CDR3s include the opening cysteine and the closing phenylalanine or tryptophan. The D gene is left open where the match is weak. A row's size may be missing; if present it is once, few, many or a size class.

V,J,length,D,size,CDR3,DNA
TRBV10-3,TRBJ1-5,15,.,.,CAISEGQASNQPQHF,TGTGCCATCAGTGAAGGGCAGGCGAGCAATCAGCCCCAGCATTTT
TRBV7-8,TRBJ2-6,19,TRBD1,few,CASSEIATGLYPGANVLTF,TGTGCCAGCAGCGAGATCGCGACAGGGCTTTATCCTGGGGCCAACGTCCTGACTTTC
TRBV20-1,TRBJ2-3,15,.,.,CSANANRPSEDTQYF,TGCAGTGCCAACGCAAACAGGCCCTCTGAGGATACGCAGTATTTT
TRBV18,TRBJ2-7,13,TRBD1,few,CASSPGQDQEQYF,TGTGCCAGCTCGCCAGGACAGGACCAAGAGCAGTACTTC
TRBV7-2,TRBJ2-3,15,.,few,CASSFRRDGTDTQYF,TGTGCCAGCAGCTTCCGAAGGGATGGCACAGATACGCAGTATTTT
TRBV28,TRBJ2-2,15,.,few,CASSLWTGETGELFF,TGTGCCAGCAGTTTATGGACAGGCGAAACCGGGGAGCTGTTTTTT
TRBV6-5,TRBJ2-2,16,.,few,CASSYSGPRGTGELFF,TGTGCCAGCAGTTACTCAGGGCCACGAGGCACCGGGGAGCTGTTTTTT
TRBV7-2,TRBJ2-1,12,.,few,CASGDPGDEQFF,TGTGCCAGCGGAGACCCCGGGGATGAGCAGTTCTTC
TRBV4-3,TRBJ2-3,16,TRBD2,many,CASSQVGLAGADTQYF,TGCGCCAGCAGCCAAGTTGGTCTAGCGGGGGCAGATACGCAGTATTTT
TRBV20-1,TRBJ1-1,14,.,few,CSAPSVGGSTEAFF,TGCAGTGCCCCATCGGTTGGGGGATCGACTGAAGCTTTCTTT
TRBV7-2,TRBJ2-7,14,TRBD1,once,CASSFGTGGAEQYF,TGTGCCAGCAGCTTCGGGACAGGGGGCGCCGAGCAGTACTTC
TRBV7-6,TRBJ2-7,16,.,.,CASSLEVGPLSYEQYF,TGTGCCAGCAGCTTAGAGGTGGGGCCCCTCTCCTACGAGCAGTACTTC
TRBV28,TRBJ1-2,13,.,many,CASSKRGGYGYTF,TGTGCCAGCAGCAAGAGAGGGGGCTATGGCTACACCTTC
TRBV28,TRBJ2-1,15,.,few,CASRALGRFYNEQFF,TGTGCCAGCAGAGCCCTGGGACGCTTCTACAATGAGCAGTTCTTC
TRBV5-1,TRBJ1-2,16,TRBD1,.,CASSPDRGGTVSGYTF,TGCGCCAGCAGCCCCGACAGGGGAGGAACGGTTTCGGGCTACACCTTC
TRBV4-1,TRBJ2-3,14,.,many,CASSQDRITDTQYF,TGCGCCAGCAGCCAAGATCGGATCACAGATACGCAGTATTTT
TRBV4-2,TRBJ2-7,13,.,.,CASSQQDSYEQYF,TGTGCCAGCAGCCAACAGGACTCCTACGAGCAGTACTTC
TRBV6-4,TRBJ1-6,14,.,many,CASSERYYNSPLHF,TGTGCCAGCAGTGAGAGGTACTATAATTCACCCCTCCACTTT
TRBV5-1,TRBJ2-3,16,TRBD1,few,CASGSGTAVSTDTQYF,TGCGCCAGCGGTTCTGGGACAGCGGTCTCCACAGATACGCAGTATTTT
TRBV24-1,TRBJ2-1,16,TRBD1,.,CATSGRRDRETNEQFF,TGTGCCACCAGTGGTCGCCGGGACAGGGAAACCAATGAGCAGTTCTTC
TRBV10-3,TRBJ2-5,13,.,.,CATSERNQETQYF,TGTGCCACTTCCGAGCGGAACCAAGAGACCCAGTACTTC
TRBV7-3,TRBJ2-2,16,.,.,CASSQPGLTNTGELFF,TGTGCCAGCAGCCAACCCGGACTTACTAACACCGGGGAGCTGTTTTTT
TRBV2,TRBJ2-7,13,TRBD1,.,CASSGDRGLEQYF,TGTGCCAGCAGTGGGGACAGGGGGCTCGAGCAGTACTTC
TRBV7-9,TRBJ2-5,17,TRBD2,.,CASSLVGSGLATETQYF,TGTGCCAGCAGCTTAGTAGGGTCGGGACTAGCGACAGAGACCCAGTACTTC
TRBV7-2,TRBJ2-7,15,.,.,CASSLTQGSVHEQYF,TGTGCCAGCAGCTTAACTCAGGGGAGCGTTCACGAGCAGTACTTC
TRBV29-1,TRBJ1-4,13,TRBD1,.,CSVEGQGRKKLFF,TGCAGCGTTGAAGGACAGGGGAGGAAAAAACTGTTTTTT
TRBV20-1,TRBJ2-7,14,TRBD1,few,CSALTGTGLAEQYF,TGCAGTGCTCTAACCGGGACAGGCTTGGCCGAGCAGTACTTC
TRBV4-3,TRBJ2-7,16,TRBD2,.,CASSQGLAGGRFEQYF,TGCGCCAGCAGCCAGGGACTAGCGGGAGGGCGGTTCGAGCAGTACTTC
TRBV7-2,TRBJ2-6,17,.,many,CASSLVPGGMGANVLTF,TGTGCCAGCAGCTTAGTACCAGGAGGTATGGGGGCCAACGTCCTGACTTTC
TRBV7-2,TRBJ2-1,13,.,many,CASAPGVANEQFF,TGTGCCAGCGCCCCGGGAGTAGCAAATGAGCAGTTCTTC
TRBV4-3,TRBJ2-7,16,TRBD2,many,CASSQGVSSGAYEQYF,TGCGCCAGCAGCCAAGGGGTATCTAGCGGGGCCTACGAGCAGTACTTC
TRBV7-3,TRBJ2-2,16,.,few,CASSSIPNPSTGELFF,TGTGCCAGCAGCTCCATACCGAATCCCAGCACCGGGGAGCTGTTTTTT
TRBV7-3,TRBJ2-5,14,.,.,CASSHGGPQETQYF,TGTGCCAGCAGCCACGGGGGGCCCCAAGAGACCCAGTACTTC
TRBV7-9,TRBJ1-1,15,TRBD1,few,CASSLWTGLNTEAFF,TGTGCCAGCAGCTTATGGACAGGACTTAACACTGAAGCTTTCTTT
TRBV7-2,TRBJ2-1,16,TRBD1,few,CASSLGTGSRLGEQFF,TGTGCCAGCAGCTTAGGGACAGGAAGTAGGCTTGGTGAGCAGTTCTTC
TRBV28,TRBJ2-2,12,.,.,CATVRRAGELFF,TGTGCCACCGTCAGGCGTGCCGGGGAGCTGTTTTTT
TRBV3-1,TRBJ2-6,19,.,few,CASSQDSPYWSSGANVLTF,TGTGCCAGCAGCCAAGATTCTCCGTACTGGAGCTCTGGGGCCAACGTCCTGACTTTC
TRBV5-5,TRBJ1-2,12,.,.,CASSLQDGGYTF,TGTGCCAGCAGCCTACAGGACGGAGGCTACACCTTC
TRBV27,TRBJ1-4,16,TRBD1,few,CASSLQGGRVNEKLFF,TGTGCCAGCAGTTTACAAGGGGGCCGGGTTAATGAAAAACTGTTTTTT
TRBV20-1,TRBJ1-6,15,TRBD1,.,CSARGGQGTGSPLHF,TGCAGTGCCAGAGGGGGACAGGGAACAGGATCACCCCTCCACTTT
TRBV10-3,TRBJ2-7,10,.,many,CAIREYEQYF,TGTGCCATCAGGGAGTACGAGCAGTACTTC
TRBV7-2,TRBJ2-7,17,.,many,CASSSLGGGKMRYEQYF,TGTGCCAGCAGCTCGCTGGGTGGCGGGAAAATGAGGTACGAGCAGTACTTC
TRBV20-1,TRBJ1-5,14,.,.,CSAFPDRSNQPQHF,TGCAGTGCTTTCCCGGACAGAAGCAATCAGCCCCAGCATTTT
TRBV7-9,TRBJ1-1,15,TRBD1,few,CASSSQGASSTEAFF,TGTGCCAGCAGCTCCCAGGGGGCTAGTAGCACTGAAGCTTTCTTT
TRBV7-2,TRBJ2-7,12,.,few,CASRFRPGEQYF,TGTGCCAGCAGATTCAGGCCGGGGGAGCAGTACTTC
TRBV5-1,TRBJ1-6,15,TRBD1,.,CASSSATGGSSPLHF,TGCGCCAGCAGCTCCGCAACAGGGGGTAGTTCACCCCTCCACTTT
TRBV25-1,TRBJ2-7,14,.,few,CASSGDRGPYEQYF,TGTGCCAGCAGTGGCGACAGAGGCCCCTACGAGCAGTACTTC
TRBV5-5,TRBJ2-1,13,.,.,CATATGPYNEQFF,TGTGCCACAGCTACGGGGCCCTACAATGAGCAGTTCTTC